Listed below are T cell receptor beta chains from one sample, sequenced in a study of beta chain features in type 1 diabetes. Generated by immunoSEQ multiplex PCR, the TCRdb table keeps only in-frame clones and is missing some. This sample carries about 300,000 clones, 7.5% to 9.5% of them seen once, and the ten largest clones take 0.9% to 1.2%. The material sequenced was central memory CD4+ T cells from blood. The receptors were sampled from a woman aged 18-29 years in good health. Each CDR3 is given with its conserved first and last residue. D genes are given only for firm matches. For some rows the clone size is stated as once, few or many, or as a class when expanded; others skip it.

D gene | J gene | V gene | clone size | CDR3 DNA | CDR3 protein
NA | TRBJ2-1 | TRBV2 | NA | TGTGCCAGCAGTGATGGGGAAAGTCGAGGCGGCGCGTTCTTC | CASSDGESRGGAFF
TRBD1 | TRBJ1-1 | TRBV7-2 | few | TGTGCCAGCAACCCCCAGGGGGAGAACACTGAAGCTTTCTTT | CASNPQGENTEAFF
TRBD2 | TRBJ2-7 | TRBV7-3 | few | TGTGCCAGCAGCCGGGGGGAAGGGGTTAGCTACGAGCAGTACTTC | CASSRGEGVSYEQYF
TRBD1 | TRBJ1-5 | TRBV28 | few | TGTGCCAGCAGTTTGCCTACAGGGGGCGGCAATCAGCCCCAGCATTTT | CASSLPTGGGNQPQHF
NA | TRBJ2-7 | TRBV7-2 | NA | TGTGCCAGCAGCTCGGGGGTCGGGGACGAGCAGTACTTC | CASSSGVGDEQYF
NA | TRBJ2-6 | TRBV7-2 | few | TGTGCCAGCAGCTTAGGGGGGGCTGGGGCCAACGTCCTGACTTTC | CASSLGGAGANVLTF
NA | TRBJ2-3 | TRBV29-1 | NA | TGCAGCGTTGAAGACACTAGCACAGATACGCAGTATTTT | CSVEDTSTDTQYF
TRBD2 | TRBJ2-1 | TRBV7-9 | NA | TGTGCCAGCAGCCCAAGGGGAGGGCGGGGCAATGAGCAGTTCTTC | CASSPRGGRGNEQFF
TRBD2 | TRBJ2-7 | TRBV7-7 | few | TGTGCTAGCAGCTTTCAAACTAGCGGGAGGGCCCGCGAGCAGTACTTC | CASSFQTSGRAREQYF
TRBD2 | TRBJ2-6 | TRBV7-2 | few | TGTGCCAGCAGCGCCTTAGCGGGAACGGGGGCCAACGTCCTGACTTTC | CASSALAGTGANVLTF
TRBD1 | TRBJ2-1 | TRBV7-3 | few | TGTGCCAGCAGCTCCGTAGGGGGCTACACTGAGCAGTTCTTC | CASSSVGGYTEQFF
NA | TRBJ1-2 | TRBV7-2 | few | TGTGCCAGCAGCCCCTCCCCAGGGGATAACTATGGCTACACCTTC | CASSPSPGDNYGYTF
TRBD2 | TRBJ2-2 | TRBV11-3 | NA | TGTGCCAGCAGCGCCCCGGGGCGGGAGATAACCGGGGAGCTGTTTTTT | CASSAPGREITGELFF
TRBD1 | TRBJ1-6 | TRBV27 | many | TGTGCCAGCAGTCCCAGGACAGGGAACAATTCACCCCTCCACTTT | CASSPRTGNNSPLHF
TRBD1 | TRBJ2-5 | TRBV7-2 | many | TGTGCCAGCAGCCTACAGGGGGCGCTGGGGAAAGAGACCCAGTACTTC | CASSLQGALGKETQYF
TRBD2 | TRBJ2-5 | TRBV5-1 | NA | TGCGCCAGCAGCGCGACTAGCTCCGAGACCCAGTACTTC | CASSATSSETQYF
TRBD1 | TRBJ2-7 | TRBV7-2 | few | TGTGCCAGCAGCCCCGGTGGGACAGCACCTTACGAGCAGTACTTC | CASSPGGTAPYEQYF
NA | TRBJ2-7 | TRBV7-9 | few | TGTGCCAGCAGCCCAGGAGGGACCTTATACGAGCAGTACTTC | CASSPGGTLYEQYF
NA | TRBJ1-4 | TRBV18 | NA | TGTGCCAGCTCAGTGAGGTCTTCTGAAAAACTGTTTTTT | CASSVRSSEKLFF
NA | TRBJ2-1 | TRBV29-1 | few | TGCAGCGGCGGGCGTGGAGGTATCTACAATGAGCAGTTCTTC | CSGGRGGIYNEQFF
NA | TRBJ2-1 | TRBV19 | NA | TGTGCCAGTAGCCGTCGGGATGGTGAGCAGTTCTTC | CASSRRDGEQFF
NA | TRBJ2-5 | TRBV28 | NA | TGTGCCAGCAGAGCAGAGACCCAGTACTTC | CASRAETQYF
NA | TRBJ2-2 | TRBV25-1 | few | TGTGCCAGCAGTCGAGGGTCCGGGGAGCTGTTTTTT | CASSRGSGELFF
NA | TRBJ2-7 | TRBV7-9 | NA | TGTGCCAGCAGCTTAAGGGAGTACGAGCAGTACTTC | CASSLREYEQYF
NA | TRBJ2-3 | TRBV4-1 | NA | TGCGCCAGCAGCCAAGGACACAACACAGATACGCAGTATTTT | CASSQGHNTDTQYF
TRBD1 | TRBJ1-2 | TRBV4-1 | few | TGCGCCAGCAGCCATACCGGGACAGGGATGAATGGCTACACCTTC | CASSHTGTGMNGYTF
NA | TRBJ2-2 | TRBV7-2 | few | TGTGCCAGCAGCTTAGTCTCACGGACCCCCGGGGGGCTGTTTTTT | CASSLVSRTPGGLFF
NA | TRBJ1-2 | TRBV28 | NA | TGTGCCAGCAGTGGCCAGGCAATCTATGGCTACACCTTC | CASSGQAIYGYTF
NA | TRBJ2-3 | TRBV7-9 | few | TGTGCCAGCAGCTTAGTCCCGACAGATACGCAGTATTTT | CASSLVPTDTQYF
NA | TRBJ1-4 | TRBV7-2 | NA | TGTGCCAGCAGCCTAAAGAAGGGAACTAATGAAAAACTGTTTTTT | CASSLKKGTNEKLFF
NA | TRBJ2-5 | TRBV27 | few | TGTGCCAGCAGTTTATTTGGGCAAGAGACCCAGTACTTC | CASSLFGQETQYF
TRBD1 | TRBJ1-1 | TRBV7-8 | few | TGTGCCAGCAGCAGGGACAGGGGGCAAGCTGAAGCTTTCTTT | CASSRDRGQAEAFF
TRBD2 | TRBJ2-5 | TRBV27 | few | TGTGCCAGCAGGCGGGGGGGCGTTCAAGAGACCCAGTACTTC | CASRRGGVQETQYF
NA | TRBJ1-4 | TRBV15 | NA | TGTGCCACCAGCAGATGGGGGGGCCTTAATGAAAAACTGTTTTTT | CATSRWGGLNEKLFF
NA | TRBJ1-5 | TRBV19 | NA | TGTGCCAGTAGTCAAGTGAAGGGAGGATTGAATCAGCCCCAGCATTTT | CASSQVKGGLNQPQHF
NA | TRBJ2-7 | TRBV11-2 | few | TGTGCCAGCAGCTCCAGGACGGACTACGAGCAGTACTTC | CASSSRTDYEQYF
NA | TRBJ2-1 | TRBV2 | many | TGTGCCAGCAGTCTGGACTGGACCAATGAGCAGTTCTTC | CASSLDWTNEQFF
NA | TRBJ2-5 | TRBV7-2 | few | TGTGCCAGCGGTTTGGGACTCCCGGAGACCCAGTACTTC | CASGLGLPETQYF
NA | TRBJ2-7 | TRBV4-3 | few | TGCGCCAGCAGCGTCCGGGGGGCCGCCGAGCAGTACTTC | CASSVRGAAEQYF
TRBD2 | TRBJ2-5 | TRBV5-6 | few | TGTGCCAGCAGCTTTATAGCGGGGGGAGAGACCCAGTACTTC | CASSFIAGGETQYF
NA | TRBJ1-3 | TRBV4-1 | few | TGCGCCAGCAGCCAAGATCCGGGAGGGTCAAGAGACACCATATATTTT | CASSQDPGGSRDTIYF
TRBD1 | TRBJ1-6 | TRBV27 | few | TGTGCCAGCAGTTCGGGGACAGGCATTGGGGCCCTCCACTTT | CASSSGTGIGALHF
NA | TRBJ1-2 | TRBV5-4 | NA | TGTGCCAGCAGCTTGGCCACGGGGGCCAGGGGCTACACCTTC | CASSLATGARGYTF
NA | TRBJ1-5 | TRBV4-1 | NA | TGCGCCAGCAGCCAAGTTGACAGGAGAAATCAGCCCCAGCATTTT | CASSQVDRRNQPQHF
NA | TRBJ1-2 | TRBV14 | NA | TGTGCCAGCAGCCAAGCCGGGGTGACTGGCTACACCTTC | CASSQAGVTGYTF
TRBD1 | TRBJ2-3 | TRBV6-1 | NA | TGTGCCAGCAGTCGTACAGGGGCGCACACAGATACGCAGTATTTT | CASSRTGAHTDTQYF
NA | TRBJ2-3 | TRBV7-2 | many | TGTGCCAGCAGCCCTCGGGCAGATACGCAGTATTTT | CASSPRADTQYF
NA | TRBJ1-1 | TRBV29-1 | few | TGCAGCGTTGGTTCGGGGTGGGGGATGATGAACACTGAAGCTTTCTTT | CSVGSGWGMMNTEAFF
NA | TRBJ1-2 | TRBV7-2 | few | TGTGCCAGCAGCTTAGCGGAGGTTTCTGGCTACACCTTC | CASSLAEVSGYTF
NA | TRBJ1-5 | TRBV18 | NA | TGTGCCAGCTCACCCGACACTGATCAGCCCCAGCATTTT | CASSPDTDQPQHF
TRBD2 | TRBJ2-3 | TRBV7-8 | few | TGTGCCAGCAGCCTGGGCGCCGCGGGGGTCGATACGCAGTATTTT | CASSLGAAGVDTQYF
TRBD2 | TRBJ2-2 | TRBV29-1 | few | TGCAGCGTTGAAGATCAAGGGGGGACTAGCGGGGGAGGCACCGGGGAGCTGTTTTTT | CSVEDQGGTSGGGTGELFF
NA | TRBJ2-2 | TRBV9 | NA | TGTGCCAGCAGCGTAGGGCCCCTCTTCACCGGGGAGCTGTTTTTT | CASSVGPLFTGELFF
NA | TRBJ1-5 | TRBV4-3 | few | TGCGCCAGCAGCCAAGTAGGCAAGAATCAGCCCCAGCATTTT | CASSQVGKNQPQHF
NA | TRBJ1-2 | TRBV30 | many | TGTGCCTGGTGCCGCCAGGGAGGCTATGGCTACACCTTC | CAWCRQGGYGYTF
NA | TRBJ1-2 | TRBV6-5 | NA | TGTGCCAGCAGCCCGGACAGTGACTATGGCTACACCTTC | CASSPDSDYGYTF
TRBD2 | TRBJ2-3 | TRBV7-2 | few | TGTGCCAGCAGCCCCATTCGGGGGGGTAGCACAGATACGCAGTATTTT | CASSPIRGGSTDTQYF
NA | TRBJ2-2 | TRBV7-2 | few | TGTGCCAGCAGATTACAACCGGGGGAGAACACCGGGGAGCTGTTTTTT | CASRLQPGENTGELFF
TRBD1 | TRBJ1-2 | TRBV2 | many | TGTGCCAGCATCCCAGGGGGCTACTATGGCTACACCTTC | CASIPGGYYGYTF